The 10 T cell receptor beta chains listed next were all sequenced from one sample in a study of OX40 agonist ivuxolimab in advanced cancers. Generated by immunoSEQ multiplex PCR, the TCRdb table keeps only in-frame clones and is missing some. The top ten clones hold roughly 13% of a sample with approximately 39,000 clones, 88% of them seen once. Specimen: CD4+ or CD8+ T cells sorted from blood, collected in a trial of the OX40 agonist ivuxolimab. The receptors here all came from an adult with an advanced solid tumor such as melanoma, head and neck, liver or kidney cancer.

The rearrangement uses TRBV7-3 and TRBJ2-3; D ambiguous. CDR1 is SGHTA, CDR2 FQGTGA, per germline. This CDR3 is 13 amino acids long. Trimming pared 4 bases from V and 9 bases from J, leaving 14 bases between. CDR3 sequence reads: CASSSSLGRTQYF. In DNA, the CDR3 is TGTGCCAGCAGCTCCTCTCTGGGCCGGACGCAGTATTTT. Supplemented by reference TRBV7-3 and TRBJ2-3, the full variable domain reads GAGVSQTPSNKVTEKGKYVELRCDPISGHTALYWYRQSLGQGPEFLIYFQGTGAADDSGLPNDRFFAVRPEGSVSTLKIQRTERGDSAVYLCASSSSLGRTQYFGPGTRLTVL.

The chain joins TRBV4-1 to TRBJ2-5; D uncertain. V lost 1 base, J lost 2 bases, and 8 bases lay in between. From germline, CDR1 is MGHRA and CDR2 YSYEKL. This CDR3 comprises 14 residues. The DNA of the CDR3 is TGCGCCAGCAGCCAAGCAGCACAGCAAGAGACCCAGTACTTC. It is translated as CASSQAAQQETQYF.

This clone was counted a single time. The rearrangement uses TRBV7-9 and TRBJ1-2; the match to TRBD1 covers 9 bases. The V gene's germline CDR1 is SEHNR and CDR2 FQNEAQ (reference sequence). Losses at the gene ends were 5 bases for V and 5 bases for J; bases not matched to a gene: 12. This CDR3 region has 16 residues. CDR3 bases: TGTGCCAGCAGCCCTACCCGACGACAGGGGGAGTATGGCTACACCTTC. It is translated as CASSPTRRQGEYGYTF.

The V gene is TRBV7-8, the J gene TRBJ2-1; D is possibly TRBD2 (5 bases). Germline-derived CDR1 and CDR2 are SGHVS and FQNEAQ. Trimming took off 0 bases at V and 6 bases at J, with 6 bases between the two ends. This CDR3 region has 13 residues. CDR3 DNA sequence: TGTGCCAGCAGCTTAGCGAGCGGCAATGAGCAGTTCTTC. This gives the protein CASSLASGNEQFF.

This CDR3 reads CASSQVPEIGDTQYF. The CDR3 DNA reads TGCGCCAGCAGCCAAGTTCCGGAAATAGGGGATACGCAGTATTTT. V and J are TRBV4-3 and TRBJ2-3; D is unresolved. The length of the CDR3 is 15 residues. The germline CDR1 and CDR2 sequences are LGHNA and YSLEER. V was clipped by 1 base and J by 6 bases, with 14 bases between them.

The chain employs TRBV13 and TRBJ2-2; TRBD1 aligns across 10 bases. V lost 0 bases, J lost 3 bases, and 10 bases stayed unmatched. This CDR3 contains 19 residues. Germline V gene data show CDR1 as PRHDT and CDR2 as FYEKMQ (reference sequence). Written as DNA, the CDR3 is TGTGCCAGCAGCTTAGGGCTCCGGGACAGGGGCTTAGACACCGGGGAGCTGTTTTTT. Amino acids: CASSLGLRDRGLDTGELFF. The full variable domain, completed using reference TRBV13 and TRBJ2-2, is AAGVIQSPRHLIKEKRETATLKCYPIPRHDTVYWYQQGPGQDPQFLISFYEKMQSDKGSIPDRFSAQQFSDYHSELNMSSLELGDSALYFCASSLGLRDRGLDTGELFFGEGSRLTVL.

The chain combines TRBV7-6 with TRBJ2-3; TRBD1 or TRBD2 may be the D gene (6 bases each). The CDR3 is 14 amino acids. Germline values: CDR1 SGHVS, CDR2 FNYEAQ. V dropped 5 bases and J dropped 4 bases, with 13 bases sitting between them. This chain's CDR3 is CASSPRRGPDTQYF. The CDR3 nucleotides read TGTGCCAGCAGCCCAAGACGGGGGCCAGATACGCAGTATTTT.

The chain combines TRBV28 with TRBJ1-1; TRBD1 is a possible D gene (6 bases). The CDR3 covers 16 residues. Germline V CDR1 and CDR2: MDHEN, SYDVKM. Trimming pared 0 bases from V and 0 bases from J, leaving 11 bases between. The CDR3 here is CASSLWATGLNTEAFF. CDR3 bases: TGTGCCAGCAGTTTATGGGCAACAGGGTTGAACACTGAAGCTTTCTTT.

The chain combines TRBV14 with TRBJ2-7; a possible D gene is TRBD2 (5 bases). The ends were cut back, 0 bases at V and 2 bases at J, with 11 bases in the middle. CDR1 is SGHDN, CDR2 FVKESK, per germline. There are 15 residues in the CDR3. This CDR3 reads CASSQEGSGTYEQYF. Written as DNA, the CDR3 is TGTGCCAGCAGCCAAGAAGGGTCGGGGACCTACGAGCAGTACTTC.

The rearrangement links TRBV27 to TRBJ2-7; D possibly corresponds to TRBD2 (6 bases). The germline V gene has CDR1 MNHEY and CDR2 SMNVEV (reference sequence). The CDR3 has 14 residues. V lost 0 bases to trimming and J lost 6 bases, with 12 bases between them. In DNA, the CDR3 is TGTGCCAGCAGTTTATCGGGCATGGGAGGCGAGCAGTACTTC. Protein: CASSLSGMGGEQYF.